A single T cell receptor beta chain is shown here with its context. The data stem from a study of blood T cell repertoires in COVID-19. Study overall: Nucleic acid was either cDNA or gDNA, and it came from T cells, B-cell-depleted T cells, or PBMCs.

The germline V gene encodes CDR1 LNHDA and CDR2 SQIVND (reference sequence). The V end was cut by 7 bases, the J end by 7 bases, with 10 bases between. This CDR3 spans 12 amino acids. Study processing details: Reference gene primer amplification in the assay estimated nucleated cell counts. The data were produced by immunoSEQ multiplex PCR, yet TCRdb's version contains in-frame clones alone and is incomplete. V, J and clone size derive from that table, while D and trimming were established from the DNA sequence. The sample records approximately 170,000 clones, 84% being singletons. Everyone who took part was about 18 to 89 years old, and they came from about two dozen US areas. The study assigned cohorts using participant-reported clinical history.

The receptor comes from a woman aged 50 to 60 who had recovered from COVID-19. The genes are TRBV19 and TRBJ1-4; a possible D gene is TRBD1 (6 bases). Sequences were obtained from PBMCs or T cells enriched from blood (not recorded which). The CDR3 nucleotides are TGTGCCAGTAAACAGGGTCTTGAAAAACTGTTTTTT. Protein product: CASKQGLEKLFF. Full variable domain (rest looked up from reference TRBV19 and TRBJ1-4): DGGITQSPKYLFRKEGQNVTLSCEQNLNHDAMYWYRQDPGQGLRLIYYSQIVNDFQKGDIAEGYSVSREKKESFPLTVTSAQKNPTAFYLCASKQGLEKLFFGSGTQLSVL.